This entry lists 18 T cell receptor beta chains sequenced from one sample in a study of T cells in Graves' hyperthyroidism and ophthalmopathy. RNA transcripts served as the template for amplifying TCR beta CDR3 regions. An initial round of RT-PCR targeting the TCR CDR3 relied on the HTBI primer set. TCRdb redid the calling of the multiplex PCR reads with MiXCR, one entry per CDR3 protein. The sample shows 600,000 to 900,000 distinct CDR3 sequences, about 17% of them seen only once. The material sequenced was blood. The receptors come from a man aged 18 to 30 with Graves' hyperthyroidism.

DNA of the CDR3: TGTGCCAGCAGGGGCCCGGGACAGGGGGGCGAGCAGTACTTC. This sequence encodes CASRGPGQGGEQYF. The genes are TRBV6-1 and TRBJ2-7, with TRBD1 matching 11 bases. Unmatched junction bases numbered 7, after V lost 6 bases and J lost 6 bases. The CDR3 spans 14 residues. Germline CDR1 is MNHNS and CDR2 is SASEGT.

This clonotype was detected ten times or more. The rearrangement uses TRBV3-1 and TRBJ2-3, with D unresolved. CDR1 is LGHDT and CDR2 is YNNKEL in the germline V gene (reference sequence). Trimming stripped 3 bases from V and 5 bases from J, with 6 bases between. The CDR3 sequence is 12 residues long. CDR3 coding DNA: TGTGCCAGCAGCCAGGTGGAAGATACGCAGTATTTT. It translates to CASSQVEDTQYF.

This clonotype was detected many times. The V and J genes are TRBV28 and TRBJ2-5; 7 bases map to TRBD2. This CDR3 region has 15 residues. V was pared by 3 bases and J by 5 bases, with 9 bases of the junction left unmatched. Germline CDR1 MDHEN, CDR2 SYDVKM. The CDR3 region has the DNA TGTGCCAGCAGTTTTGGGGGGAGGGCCCAGGAGACCCAGTACTTC. It encodes CASSFGGRAQETQYF.

The table lists this clonotype with a few counts. This sequence joins TRBV5-1 and TRBJ2-2; D not resolved. The germline gives CDR1 SGHRS, CDR2 YFSETQ. The CDR3 totals 14 residues. V shed 7 bases and J shed 4 bases, with 14 bases lying between them. CDR3 residues: CASGFEWATGELFF. DNA of the CDR3: TGCGCCAGCGGATTCGAATGGGCCACCGGGGAGCTGTTTTTT. Full variable domain (rest looked up from reference TRBV5-1 and TRBJ2-2): KAGVTQTPRYLIKTRGQQVTLSCSPISGHRSVSWYQQTPGQGLQFLFEYFSETQRNKGNFPGRFSGRQFSNSRSEMNVSTLELGDSALYLCASGFEWATGELFFGEGSRLTVL.

This clonotype was detected a few times. The chain has TRBV20-1 and TRBJ1-6; D is unresolved. CDR3 length: 13 amino acids. CDR1 is DFQATT, CDR2 SNEGSKA, per germline (reference sequence). V lost 1 base, J lost 8 bases, and 9 bases lay in between. The CDR3 spells CSARAGLDSPLHF. The CDR3, as DNA: TGCAGTGCTAGAGCAGGCTTGGATTCACCCCTCCACTTT.

The table lists this clonotype with many counts. This chain connects TRBV18 to TRBJ1-4; D call uncertain. Germline lookup yields CDR1 KGHSH and CDR2 LQKENI. CDR3 length equals 12 residues. Trimming left V 3 bases short and J 3 bases short, with 2 bases between. The CDR3 reads CASSPSNEKLFF. The CDR3 DNA reads as TGTGCCAGCTCACCGTCTAATGAAAAACTGTTTTTT.

This clonotype was picked up a small number of times. The chain is built from TRBV7-9 and TRBJ1-5; D unclear. Trimming cost V 1 base and J 0 bases, with 19 bases left between them. CDR1 and CDR2 (germline): SEHNR, FQNEAQ (reference sequence). CDR3 length equals 19 residues. This chain's CDR3 is CASSLGTPGPEYSNQPQHF. Here the CDR3 DNA reads TGTGCCAGCAGCTTAGGAACCCCGGGCCCTGAATATAGCAATCAGCCCCAGCATTTT.

The rearrangement uses TRBV7-9 and TRBJ2-4; possibly TRBD1 for D (5 bases). CDR3 length: 13 residues. Germline-derived CDR1 and CDR2 are SEHNR and FQNEAQ (reference sequence). Trimming took 4 bases from V and 8 from J, leaving 12 bases between them. CDR3 region: CASSSYRSYIQYF. The CDR3 nucleotides read TGTGCCAGCAGCTCCTACAGGAGTTACATTCAGTACTTC.

The V call is TRBV12-3 or TRBV12-4, the J call TRBJ2-7; TRBD2 agrees at 12 bases. The V and J ends lost 6 bases and 6 bases, in that order; junction bases with no gene match: 6. The CDR3 contains 14 residues. This CDR3 is CASSRTSGVGEQYF. The CDR3 DNA reads as TGTGCCAGCAGCCGGACTAGCGGGGTGGGCGAGCAGTACTTC.

This clonotype was observed a few times. The V and J genes are TRBV5-1 and TRBJ2-3; TRBD2 agrees at 9 bases. CDR1 is SGHRS and CDR2 is YFSETQ in the germline V gene. CDR3 size: 15 residues. With V trimmed by 5 bases and J by 0 bases, 4 bases remained unmatched. The CDR3 loop is CASSPSGISTDTQYF. The CDR3 DNA reads as TGCGCCAGCAGTCCTAGCGGGATTAGCACAGATACGCAGTATTTT.

Details on this clonotype: Given a much more abundant clone one base away, this may be a read error. The rearrangement joins TRBV20-1 to TRBJ2-1; D possibly corresponds to TRBD2 (5 bases). The V gene's germline CDR1 is DFQATT and CDR2 SNEGSKA (reference sequence). V was pared by 2 bases and J by 10 bases, with 27 bases between. The CDR3 has 17 amino acids. In nucleotides, the CDR3 is TGCAGTGCTAGACCCCAAAGGGTGGCGCAGGAGGTCTACGAGCAGTTCTTC. Protein: CSARPQRVAQEVYEQFF.

The chain links TRBV6-2 or TRBV6-3 to TRBJ1-2, with 7 bases fitting TRBD1. V shed 2 bases and J 1 base; nucleotides not matched to a gene: 4. The CDR3 totals 15 residues. Germline loops: CDR1 MNHEY, CDR2 SVGEGT. The CDR3 spells CASSYPRTGNYGYTF. CDR3 DNA: TGTGCCAGCAGTTACCCGAGGACAGGTAACTATGGCTACACCTTC.

The chain joins TRBV19 to TRBJ2-1; tentative D call: TRBD2 (6 bases). CDR1 and CDR2 (germline): LNHDA, SQIVND (reference sequence). The CDR3 covers 13 residues. V lost 5 bases and J lost 6, with 11 bases in between. The CDR3 DNA reads as TGTGCCAGTAGTCCCGTCGGGGGCAATGAGCAGTTCTTC. It codes for CASSPVGGNEQFF.

This clonotype was recorded at least ten times. The gene calls are TRBV7-2 and TRBJ2-3; D is unresolved. V was pared by 1 base and J by 2 bases, with 7 bases between. Germline V gene lookup returns CDR1 SGHTA and CDR2 FQGNSA. The CDR3 covers 14 residues. The CDR3 here is CASSLDGFTDTQYF. In nucleotides, the CDR3 is TGTGCCAGCAGCTTAGATGGGTTCACAGATACGCAGTATTTT.

As to this clonotype: A much larger clonotype is one base distant, so this may be a read error. The chain links TRBV12-5 to TRBJ2-1; 9 bases fit TRBD2. The CDR3 runs to 17 residues. Germline CDR1 is LGHNT and CDR2 is FRNRAP. CDR3: CASGLVIAGVSYNVQFF. CDR3 sequence (DNA): TGTGCTAGTGGTTTGGTAATAGCGGGAGTCTCCTACAATGTGCAGTTCTTC.

This clonotype showed up just a few times. The chain recombines TRBV20-1 with TRBJ2-7; the match to TRBD2 covers 10 bases. The CDR3 runs 17 residues. Germline values: CDR1 DFQATT, CDR2 SNEGSKA (reference sequence). With V trimmed by 0 bases and J by 2 bases, 10 bases remained unmatched. The DNA of the CDR3 is TGCAGTGCTAGAGACGACGCTAGCGGGAGCGGAGCCTACGAGCAGTACTTC. Amino acids: CSARDDASGSGAYEQYF.

This clonotype was recorded many times. The chain employs TRBV28 and TRBJ2-2; 7 positions match TRBD2. Germline CDR1 and CDR2: MDHEN and SYDVKM. With V trimmed by 8 bases and J by 2 bases, 2 bases remained unmatched. The CDR3 loop spans 13 amino acids. The CDR3: CASLGLNTGELFF. The CDR3, as DNA: TGTGCCAGCCTGGGACTAAACACCGGGGAGCTGTTTTTT.

This clonotype has ten or more counts. The chain links TRBV28 to TRBJ2-2; the D gene is possibly TRBD1 (5 bases). V lost 6 bases and J 7 bases, leaving 9 bases between the germline ends. The CDR3 runs to 12 residues. The germline gives CDR1 MDHEN, CDR2 SYDVKM. The CDR3 bases are TGTGCCAGCAGCCTTACAGGCGGGGAGCTGTTTTTT. This encodes CASSLTGGELFF.